Described below is a single T cell receptor beta chain sequence and its context. V lost 1 base and J 5 bases, leaving 15 bases between the germline ends. CDR1 is SGHNT, CDR2 YYREEE, per germline (reference sequence). The CDR3 totals 15 residues. This sample stems from a study of blood T cell repertoires in COVID-19. Study-level background: Samples came from the United States, Italy and Spain, spanning acute and convalescent COVID-19. Sample material is recorded as cDNA or gDNA derived from T cells, B-cell-depleted T cells, or PBMCs.

In the study's own analysis: Reference gene primer amplification gave estimated nucleated cell counts. Method: immunoSEQ multiplex PCR; TCRdb's copy keeps in-frame clones and lacks some. That table supplies the V and J calls and clone size; D and trimming were determined from the DNA. The sample lists 65,000 to 70,000 clones, 85% to 90% occurring once. This receptor was obtained from a man in his fifties with active COVID-19. This chain uses TRBV5-4 with TRBJ1-1, with D maybe TRBD1 (6 bases). Sequencing used peripheral blood. CDR3 coding DNA: TGTGCCAGCAGCTTGAGAACCGGGACAACGACTGAAGCTTTCTTT. It yields the protein CASSLRTGTTTEAFF.